This T cell receptor (beta chain) was retrieved from a study of cytomegalovirus exposure and HLA in healthy donors (dated by TCRdb to about 2017). At the level of the whole study: The 650 to 750 repertoires of the first cohort and the roughly 110 validation repertoires were produced on the same platform, according to a later analysis. The aim of the study was to test whether cataloging public T cell receptors could identify signatures of past pathogen exposure. Besides the first cohort of 666 subjects, a separate validation cohort made up of around 120 different subjects was used. High-throughput TCR immunosequencing, statistical association of individual TCRs with disease status, and machine learning were combined to predict cytomegalovirus infection status. Paper-wide results and their limitations: While some public TCRs were present in many individuals, most TCR sequences turned up only very rarely across donors. In both the original and validation cohorts, the classifier was reported to diagnose cytomegalovirus status with high specificity and sensitivity. The study listed 150 to 200 TCR beta chains as associated with cytomegalovirus. Three of the identified cytomegalovirus-associated TCR beta chains were confirmed in vitro to be specific for cytomegalovirus antigens. All 120 or so repertoires were used to score co-occurrence in the validation cohort in a later analysis, because that analysis had no HLA typing for the cohort. It was suggested by the authors that the approach could potentially be generalized to other disease states and immunological phenotypes. Of the cluster scores, 90% to 95% were above 0 in a later analysis, which found that TCRs clustered in the first cohort also tended to co-occur in the 110 or so validation repertoires.

V is clipped by 3 bases and J by 1 base, and the sequence between their germline boundaries is 13 bases long. For CDR1 and CDR2, the germline V gene lists SGHAT and FQNNGV. Including cysteine and phenylalanine, the CDR3 has 15 amino acids. Only the CDR3 region is kept as DNA, spanning 45 bases read in frame from base 1. The donors were included in the validation cohort of some 120 subjects, a group kept apart from the roughly 700-subject first cohort. Library prep was done by the immunoSEQ multiplex PCR assay. The original methods were these. A statistical classification framework was built to diagnose cytomegalovirus status from the catalog of TCR beta chain sequences. The table was pulled from immuneACCESS by TCRdb, which kept in-frame rearrangements only. Such tables lose some clones; where checked, under half of the loss comes from unresolved V genes, and the rest has no known cause. For V, J and clone size, that table is used; D and trimming come from the DNA. This sample lists approximately 270,000 clones; around 90% were detected once. The ten top clones hold approximately 0.34% of the sample.

About this clone: Its antigen is still unknown. One base away there is no much larger clone; base qualities are not given.

The receptor comes from a woman between 18 and 30 years old in good health and CMV-seronegative. The chain is encoded by TRBV11-2 joined to TRBJ2-7; the D gene is perhaps TRBD2, from 6 matching bases. Sequencing used PBMCs. The DNA is as follows: TGTGCCAGCAGCTTTGTGACGGGAGTATCCTACGAGCAGTACTTC. Its protein is CASSFVTGVSYEQYF.